The text below deals with one T cell receptor (beta chain). After extraction with the RNeasy kit, about 0.45 to 1 ug of the RNA was reverse transcribed using random hexamers. Amplification of TCR beta CDR3 spanned 54 Vbeta and 13 Jbeta via immunoSEQ multiplex PCR. MiXCR, applied by TCRdb to the immunoSEQ multiplex PCR reads, yields one record per CDR3 protein. The sample records some 170,000 distinct CDR3 sequences, less than 95% being singletons. This entry is derived from a study of CD8 T cells in Susac syndrome. Germline-derived CDR1 and CDR2 are LGHDT and YNNKEL (reference sequence). V lost 4 bases to trimming and J lost 5 bases; unmatched junction nucleotides: 6. CDR3 length: 15 residues.

The chain is built from TRBV3-1 and TRBJ1-4, with TRBD1 matching over 8 bases. The sample was CD4+ T cells from PBMCs. This TCR was recovered from a human donor in good health. CDR3 in DNA: TGTGCCAGCAGCCCCCAGGGGGCCGGGAATGAAAAACTGTTTTTT. This sequence encodes CASSPQGAGNEKLFF.